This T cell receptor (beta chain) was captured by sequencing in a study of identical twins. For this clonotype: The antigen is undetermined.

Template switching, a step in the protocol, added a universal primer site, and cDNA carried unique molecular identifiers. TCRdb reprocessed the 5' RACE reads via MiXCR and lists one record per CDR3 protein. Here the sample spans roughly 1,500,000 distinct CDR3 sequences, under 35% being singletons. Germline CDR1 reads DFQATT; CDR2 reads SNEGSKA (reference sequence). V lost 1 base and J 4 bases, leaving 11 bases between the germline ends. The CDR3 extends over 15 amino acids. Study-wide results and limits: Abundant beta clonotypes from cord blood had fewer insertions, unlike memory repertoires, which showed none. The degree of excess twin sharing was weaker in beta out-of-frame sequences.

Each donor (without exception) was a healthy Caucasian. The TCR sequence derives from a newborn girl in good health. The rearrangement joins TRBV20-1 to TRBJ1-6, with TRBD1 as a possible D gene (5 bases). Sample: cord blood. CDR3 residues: CSARGTTVYNSPLHF. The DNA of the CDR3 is TGCAGTGCTAGAGGGACGACAGTTTATAATTCACCCCTCCACTTT.